The 13 T cell receptor beta chains in this list originate from one sample, sequenced in a study of blood T cell repertoires in COVID-19. Profiling relied on immunoSEQ multiplex PCR, and the TCRdb table lists in-frame clones only, not all of them. Of 290,000 or so clones listed, roughly 87% are singletons. Specimen: peripheral blood. The receptor set was obtained from a man younger than 35 with active or convalescent COVID-19.

The chain combines TRBV28 with TRBJ1-2, with TRBD1 matching over 9 bases. The V segment lost 6 bases and the J segment 2 bases; nucleotides outside the gene matches: 4. Germline CDR1 reads MDHEN; CDR2 reads SYDVKM. CDR3 size: 14 residues. The DNA for the CDR3 is TGTGCCAGCAGAACAGGACAGGGGAACTATGGCTACACCTTC. It specifies CASRTGQGNYGYTF.

The J gene is TRBJ2-5, the V gene TRBV14; 11 nucleotides align to TRBD1. Germline trimming cut 0 bases from V and 5 bases from J; bases unmatched to any gene: 8. Germline V CDR1 and CDR2: SGHDN, FVKESK. The CDR3 is 17 amino acids. CDR3 in amino acids: CASSQDIWTGGLETQYF. The CDR3 DNA sequence: TGTGCCAGCAGCCAAGATATATGGACAGGGGGCTTGGAGACCCAGTACTTC.

The genes are TRBV2 and TRBJ1-6; D unresolved. There are 15 residues in the CDR3. The germline gives CDR1 SNHLY, CDR2 FYNNEI. Trimming shortened V by 1 base and J by 6 bases, and 10 bases separated the two germline ends. The CDR3 DNA follows: TGTGCCAGCAGTGAAGAGGAGGTCCGTAATTCACCCCTCCACTTT. Protein sequence: CASSEEEVRNSPLHF.

The sample holds a few counts of this clone. The rearrangement joins TRBV18 to TRBJ1-5; D might be TRBD1 (6 bases). The CDR3 has 15 residues. V dropped 6 bases and J dropped 4 bases, with 16 bases sitting between them. Germline-derived CDR1 and CDR2 are KGHSH and LQKENI. CDR3 amino acids: CASSITQGGNQPQHF. DNA of the CDR3: TGTGCCAGCTCCATAACACAGGGTGGGAATCAGCCCCAGCATTTT. The whole variable domain, filled in from reference TRBV18 and TRBJ1-5, reads NAGVMQNPRHLVRRRGQEARLRCSPMKGHSHVYWYRQLPEEGLKFMVYLQKENIIDESGMPKERFSAEFPKEGPSILRIQQVVRGDSAAYFCASSITQGGNQPQHFGDGTRLSIL.

This chain connects TRBV18 to TRBJ1-2, with 7 positions matching TRBD1. Trimming at V came to 3 bases and at J to 0 bases, leaving 10 bases not matched to a gene. This CDR3 is built from 17 residues. The germline gives CDR1 KGHSH, CDR2 LQKENI. CDR3 amino acids: CASSPRQGSGANYGYTF. The CDR3 nucleotides are TGTGCCAGCTCACCCCGACAGGGATCAGGGGCTAACTATGGCTACACCTTC.

This clone has a handful of counts. The V call is TRBV12-3 or TRBV12-4, the J call TRBJ1-1; D is uncertain. The CDR3 has 13 residues. The V end was cut by 2 bases, the J end by 1 base, with 5 bases between. The DNA for the CDR3 is TGTGCCAGCAGTTTAAACAAGAACACTGAAGCTTTCTTT. It translates to CASSLNKNTEAFF.

The chain is built from TRBV18 and TRBJ1-4; 7 positions match TRBD1. Germline loops: CDR1 KGHSH, CDR2 LQKENI. This CDR3 contains 17 residues. J lost 7 bases, V lost 1 base, and 12 bases had no gene match. The CDR3 DNA reads TGTGCCAGCTCACCACTGCCGGGATGGGCAGGGGGTGAAAAACTGTTTTTT. Its translation: CASSPLPGWAGGEKLFF.

This clone was observed once. The chain is built from TRBV4-3 and TRBJ2-7; D gene unclear. V shed 0 bases and J shed 0 bases, with 6 bases lying between them. The CDR3 consists of 14 residues. CDR1 and CDR2 from the germline V gene are LGHNA and YSLEER. CDR3 in DNA: TGCGCCAGCAGCCAAGATGCCAGCTCCTACGAGCAGTACTTC. Amino acid sequence: CASSQDASSYEQYF.

In its sample, this clone was seen a few times. This chain uses TRBV7-8 with TRBJ1-1; 8 nucleotides agree with TRBD1. CDR3 length equals 13 residues. Germline lookup yields CDR1 SGHVS and CDR2 FQNEAQ. V gave up 5 bases and J gave up 5 bases; unmatched junction bases: 4. The CDR3 region is CASSPGDRTEAFF. For the CDR3, the DNA is TGTGCCAGCAGCCCTGGGGACAGGACTGAAGCTTTCTTT.

This chain links TRBV7-2 with TRBJ2-7; D might be TRBD1 (6 bases). CDR1 and CDR2 (germline): SGHTA, FQGNSA. V lost 4 bases and J lost 6, with 16 bases in between. CDR3 length: 14 residues. The CDR3 protein is CASSSRDTLGEQYF. CDR3 in DNA: TGTGCCAGCAGCTCACGGGACACGCTCGGCGAGCAGTACTTC.

This clone has only one observation. The chain is built from TRBV5-4 and TRBJ1-2; TRBD1 is a possible D gene (6 bases). Germline V gene lookup returns CDR1 SGHNT and CDR2 YYREEE (reference sequence). Trimming left V 0 bases short and J 8 bases short, with 14 bases between. The CDR3 runs 14 residues. The CDR3 is CASSLVQGSWGYTF. CDR3 nucleotide sequence: TGTGCCAGCAGCTTGGTACAGGGATCGTGGGGCTACACCTTC.

For the CDR3, the DNA is TGTGCCAGCAGCTTGGGGCAGGGGAGTTTGGGCAATCAGCCCCAGCATTTT. Translating it yields CASSLGQGSLGNQPQHF. J is TRBJ1-5 and V is TRBV5-8; D may be TRBD1 (6 bases). V was trimmed by 0 bases and J by 2 bases, leaving 15 bases between them. Germline CDR1 is SGHTS and CDR2 is YDEGEE. The CDR3 totals 17 residues.

V gene TRBV5-1 combines with J gene TRBJ2-7, with 8 bases matching TRBD1. The CDR3 spans 17 residues. Per the germline V gene, CDR1 is SGHRS and CDR2 is YFSETQ. V was pared by 0 bases and J by 2 bases, with 10 bases of the junction left unmatched. For the CDR3, the DNA is TGCGCCAGCAGCTTGGCCTCAGGGGGCAAAGTGACCTACGAGCAGTACTTC. It specifies CASSLASGGKVTYEQYF.